The 11 T cell receptor beta chains listed next were all sequenced from one sample in a study of T-cell memory formation after mild COVID-19 (dated by TCRdb to the early 2020s). Library construction relied on 5' RACE. The sequencing machine was an Illumina NovaSeq 6000. The public reads were quality trimmed at Q25 with fastp and then assembled into clones with MiXCR by TCRdb, keeping productive beta chains. Duplicate CDR3 protein sequences are folded into a single record with the most common DNA and genes. The sample data list a few hundred thousand distinct CDR3 sequences, and approximately 27% of these were observed just once. 13% of the sample lies in the top ten. Sequenced input: PBMCs or a T cell subset sorted from them (not recorded which). The receptors derive from an adult woman who had mild COVID-19 (a few samples of this study predate the infection). The sample titles of this study are shuffled in the database, so cell type and time point are left out; the donor was told from shared clones.

A few counts support this clonotype. This chain links TRBV7-2 with TRBJ2-7; the D gene is possibly TRBD2 (5 bases). This CDR3 comprises 15 residues. Germline V lookup: CDR1 SGHTA, CDR2 FQGNSA. The V gene lost 3 bases and the J gene lost 6 bases, with 18 bases spanning the gap. In DNA form, the CDR3 reads TGTGCCAGCAGCTTGAAGAGCGGCCTCCCCATCGAGCAGTACTTC. This codes for CASSLKSGLPIEQYF.

The V gene is TRBV4-3, the J gene TRBJ2-7, with 9 nucleotides matching TRBD1. Looked up from germline, CDR1 is LGHNA and CDR2 is YSLEER. The ends lost 3 bases at V and 5 bases at J; junction bases unmatched: 11. CDR3 length: 16 residues. For the CDR3, the DNA is TGCGCCAGCAGCCAGCTTGCCGGGACAGGGCAAGACGAGCAGTACTTC. The encoded protein is CASSQLAGTGQDEQYF.

The chain is built from TRBV12-3 or TRBV12-4 and TRBJ1-1; D is perhaps TRBD1 (5 bases). V dropped 6 bases and J dropped 0 bases, with 14 bases sitting between them. This CDR3 is 15 amino acids long. The CDR3 protein is CASRMGQSMNTEAFF. CDR3 bases: TGTGCCAGCAGAATGGGGCAGTCCATGAACACTGAAGCTTTCTTT.

This chain links TRBV28 with TRBJ2-7; 8 bases match TRBD1. The germline V gene has CDR1 MDHEN and CDR2 SYDVKM. The CDR3 extends over 15 amino acids. J lost 5 bases, V lost 3 bases, and 9 bases had no gene match. CDR3 DNA sequence: TGTGCCAGCAGTTTGGGGACAGGAATGTTGGACGAGCAGTACTTC. The encoded protein is CASSLGTGMLDEQYF. Supplemented by reference TRBV28 and TRBJ2-7, the full variable domain reads DVKVTQSSRYLVKRTGEKVFLECVQDMDHENMFWYRQDPGLGLRLIYFSYDVKMKEKGDIPEGYSVSREKKERFSLILESASTNQTSMYLCASSLGTGMLDEQYFGPGTRLTVT.

There are a few counts of this clonotype. This chain connects TRBV24-1 to TRBJ2-3, with 10 bases fitting TRBD1. CDR3 length equals 17 residues. The J segment lost 3 bases and the V segment lost 3 bases, leaving 8 bases of the junction unmatched. The germline V gene has CDR1 KGHDR and CDR2 SFDVKD. CDR3 loop: CATSDPPGTGVTDTQYF. The CDR3 nucleotides read TGTGCCACCAGTGATCCACCCGGGACAGGGGTAACAGATACGCAGTATTTT.

This clonotype was counted only a few times. The gene calls are TRBV6-5 and TRBJ2-7; TRBD2 aligns across 8 bases. Germline V lookup: CDR1 MNHEY, CDR2 SVGAGI. The ends lost 7 bases at V and 6 bases at J; junction bases unmatched: 11. CDR3 length: 14 amino acids. In DNA, the CDR3 is TGTGCCAGCAATCGGGCGGGGGGCTACGGCGAGCAGTACTTC. Protein: CASNRAGGYGEQYF.

This clonotype was recorded a few times. The rearrangement joins TRBV20-1 to TRBJ1-1; 9 bases agree with TRBD1. Trimming removed 3 bases from V and 3 bases from J; junction bases left unmatched: 8. The germline V gene encodes CDR1 DFQATT and CDR2 SNEGSKA (reference sequence). This CDR3 region has 15 residues. The DNA of the CDR3 is TGCAGTGCTAGGCCCGCGGACAGGGGACACACTGAAGCTTTCTTT. Amino acid sequence: CSARPADRGHTEAFF.

The genes are TRBV11-1 and TRBJ2-7; 8 bases are shared with TRBD2. Germline lookup yields CDR1 SGHAT and CDR2 FQDESV (reference sequence). CDR3 size: 15 residues. The junction had 5 bases not matched to a gene; V was cut back by 2 bases and J by 2 bases. CDR3 sequence: CASSLTSGSPYEQYF. The CDR3 bases are TGTGCCAGCAGCTTAACGAGCGGGAGCCCCTACGAGCAGTACTTC.

DNA for the CDR3: TGTGCCAGCAGCTTCTATCAGGGTGTGATCACTGAAGCTTTCTTT. Amino acid sequence: CASSFYQGVITEAFF. The chain employs TRBV5-6 and TRBJ1-1; weak D call: TRBD1 (5 bases). The V and J ends lost 2 bases and 4 bases respectively, with 15 bases between them. In germline, CDR1 is SGHDT, CDR2 YYEEEE. CDR3 length: 15 amino acids.

This clonotype was counted between two and nine times. The chain recombines TRBV4-3 with TRBJ2-1, with TRBD2 matching over 11 bases. The trim removed 0 bases at V and 10 bases at J, leaving 11 bases unmatched. The germline V gene has CDR1 LGHNA and CDR2 YSLEER. The CDR3 runs 17 residues. The CDR3, as DNA: TGCGCCAGCAGCCAAGATCATGGGACTAGCGGAGCGGTAGAGCAGTTCTTC. Amino acid sequence: CASSQDHGTSGAVEQFF.

The chain uses TRBV29-1 and TRBJ1-2, with unresolved D. The CDR3 runs 11 residues. Germline CDR1 and CDR2: SQVTM and ANQGSEA. V was clipped by 4 bases and J by 3 bases, with 6 bases between them. The CDR3 nucleotides read TGCAGCGTTGGATTTCACTATGGCTACACCTTC. It specifies CSVGFHYGYTF.